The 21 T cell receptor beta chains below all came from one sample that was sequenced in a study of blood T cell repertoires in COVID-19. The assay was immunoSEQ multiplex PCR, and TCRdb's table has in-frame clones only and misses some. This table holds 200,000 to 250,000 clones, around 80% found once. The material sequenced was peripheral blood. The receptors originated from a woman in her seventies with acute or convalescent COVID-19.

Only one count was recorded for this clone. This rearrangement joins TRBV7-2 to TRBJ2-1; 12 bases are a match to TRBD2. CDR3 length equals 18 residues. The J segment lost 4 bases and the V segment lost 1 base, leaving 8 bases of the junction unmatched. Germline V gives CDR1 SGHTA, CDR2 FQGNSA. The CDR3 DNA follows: TGTGCCAGCAGCTTAGGAGGGCTAGCGGGGGGGACATACAATGAGCAGTTCTTC. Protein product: CASSLGGLAGGTYNEQFF.

The CDR3 loop is CATSDLRPGLVETQYF. CDR3 sequence (DNA): TGTGCCACCAGTGATTTGCGCCCAGGGTTGGTAGAGACCCAGTACTTC. This chain uses TRBV24-1 with TRBJ2-5, with a possible D match to TRBD1 (5 bases). Trimming removed 0 bases from V and 4 bases from J, with 14 bases in between. CDR1 KGHDR and CDR2 SFDVKD come from the germline V gene. CDR3 length: 16 residues.

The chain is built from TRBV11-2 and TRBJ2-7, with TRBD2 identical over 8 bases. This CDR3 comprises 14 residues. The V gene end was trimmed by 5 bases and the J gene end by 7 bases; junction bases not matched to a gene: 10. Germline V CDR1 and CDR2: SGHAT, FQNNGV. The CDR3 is CASSRGNRGGEQYV. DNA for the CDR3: TGTGCCAGCAGCCGCGGGAATCGGGGGGGTGAGCAGTACGTC.

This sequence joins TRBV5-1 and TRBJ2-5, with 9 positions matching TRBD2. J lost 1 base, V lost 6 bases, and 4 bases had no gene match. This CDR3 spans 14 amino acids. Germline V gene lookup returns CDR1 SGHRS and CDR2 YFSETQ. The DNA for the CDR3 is TGCGCCAGCAAAGCGGGGGGCCTCCAAGAGACCCAGTACTTC. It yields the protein CASKAGGLQETQYF.

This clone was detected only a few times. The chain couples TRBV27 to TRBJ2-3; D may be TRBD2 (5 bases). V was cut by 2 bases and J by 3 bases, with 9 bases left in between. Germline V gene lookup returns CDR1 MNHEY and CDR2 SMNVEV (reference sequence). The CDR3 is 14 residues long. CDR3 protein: CASSLSGGTDTQYF. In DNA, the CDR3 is TGTGCCAGCAGTTTAAGCGGAGGAACAGATACGCAGTATTTT.

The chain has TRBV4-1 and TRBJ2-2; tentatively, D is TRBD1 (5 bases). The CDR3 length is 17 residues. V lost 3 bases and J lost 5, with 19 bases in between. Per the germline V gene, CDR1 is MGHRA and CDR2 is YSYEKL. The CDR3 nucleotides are TGCGCCAGCAGCCAGAGGTTTGGGGCAGGAACTACCGGGGAGCTGTTTTTT. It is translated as CASSQRFGAGTTGELFF.

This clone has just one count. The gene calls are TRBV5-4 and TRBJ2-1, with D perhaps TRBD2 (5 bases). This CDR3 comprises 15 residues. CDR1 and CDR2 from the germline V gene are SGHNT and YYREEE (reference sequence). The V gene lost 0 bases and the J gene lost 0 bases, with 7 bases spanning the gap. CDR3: CASSLVGSSYNEQFF. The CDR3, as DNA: TGTGCCAGCAGCTTGGTGGGGAGCTCCTACAATGAGCAGTTCTTC.

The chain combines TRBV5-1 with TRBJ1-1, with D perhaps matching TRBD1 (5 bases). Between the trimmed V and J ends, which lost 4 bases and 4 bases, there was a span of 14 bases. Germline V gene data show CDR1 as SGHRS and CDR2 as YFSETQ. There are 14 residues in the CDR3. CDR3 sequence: CASSRGGTLTEAFF. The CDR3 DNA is TGCGCCAGCAGCCGTGGCGGGACGCTCACTGAAGCTTTCTTT.

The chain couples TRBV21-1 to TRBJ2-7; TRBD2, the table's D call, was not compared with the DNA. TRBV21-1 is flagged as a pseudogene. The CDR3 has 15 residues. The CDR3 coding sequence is TGTGCCAGCAGCAAAGCGCGAAAAAGAGCCCACGAGCAGTACGTC. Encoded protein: CASSKARKRAHEQYV.

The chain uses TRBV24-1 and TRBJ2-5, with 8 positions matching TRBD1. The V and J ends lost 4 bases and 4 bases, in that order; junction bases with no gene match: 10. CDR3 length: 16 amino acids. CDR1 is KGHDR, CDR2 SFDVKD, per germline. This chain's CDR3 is CATSEFDRGGGETQYF. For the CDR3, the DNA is TGTGCCACCAGTGAATTCGACAGGGGAGGTGGAGAGACCCAGTACTTC.

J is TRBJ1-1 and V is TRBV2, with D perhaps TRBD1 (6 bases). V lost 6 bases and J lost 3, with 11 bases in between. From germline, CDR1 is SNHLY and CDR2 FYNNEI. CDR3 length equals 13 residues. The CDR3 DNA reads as TGTGCCAGCAGACAGGGTCCGGACACTGAAGCTTTCTTT. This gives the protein CASRQGPDTEAFF.

This chain's CDR3 is CASSFDRAPYEQYF. The CDR3 nucleotides read TGTGCCAGCAGCTTCGACAGGGCCCCCTACGAGCAGTACTTC. This chain connects TRBV7-9 to TRBJ2-7; 7 bases are a match to TRBD1. Trimming cost V 3 bases and J 2 bases; bases outside gene matches: 4. The germline V gene encodes CDR1 SEHNR and CDR2 FQNEAQ (reference sequence). The CDR3 has 14 amino acids.

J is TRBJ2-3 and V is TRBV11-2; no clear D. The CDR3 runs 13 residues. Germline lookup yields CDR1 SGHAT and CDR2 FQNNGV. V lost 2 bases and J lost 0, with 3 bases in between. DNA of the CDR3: TGTGCCAGCAGCTTAACAAGCACAGATACGCAGTATTTT. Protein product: CASSLTSTDTQYF.

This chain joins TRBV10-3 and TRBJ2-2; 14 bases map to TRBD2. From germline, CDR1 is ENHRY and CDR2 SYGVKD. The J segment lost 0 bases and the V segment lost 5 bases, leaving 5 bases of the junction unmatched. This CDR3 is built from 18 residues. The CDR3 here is CAISRTSGGPSNTGELFF. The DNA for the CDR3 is TGTGCCATCAGTCGGACTAGCGGGGGGCCCTCGAACACCGGGGAGCTGTTTTTT.

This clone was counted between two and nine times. CDR3: CASSPAVTRGYTF. CDR3 bases: TGTGCCAGTAGTCCCGCGGTCACCCGGGGCTACACCTTC. V and J are TRBV19 and TRBJ1-2, with D hard to call. Per germline, CDR1 LNHDA and CDR2 SQIVND (reference sequence). The CDR3 has 13 amino acids. Trimming pared 5 bases from V and 8 bases from J, leaving 15 bases between.

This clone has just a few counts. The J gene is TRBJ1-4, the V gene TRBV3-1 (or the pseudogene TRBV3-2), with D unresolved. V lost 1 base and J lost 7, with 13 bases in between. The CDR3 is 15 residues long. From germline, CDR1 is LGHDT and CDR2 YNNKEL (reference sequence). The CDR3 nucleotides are TGTGCCAGCAGCCAAGGAACGGGGTCTGGTGAAAAACTGTTTTTT. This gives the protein CASSQGTGSGEKLFF.

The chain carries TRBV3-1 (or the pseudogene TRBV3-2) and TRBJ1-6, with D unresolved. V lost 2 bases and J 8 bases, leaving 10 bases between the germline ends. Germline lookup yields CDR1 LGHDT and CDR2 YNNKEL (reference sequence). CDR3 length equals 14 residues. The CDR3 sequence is CASSQPFTDSPLHF. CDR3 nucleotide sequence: TGTGCCAGCAGCCAACCCTTCACGGATTCACCCCTCCACTTT.

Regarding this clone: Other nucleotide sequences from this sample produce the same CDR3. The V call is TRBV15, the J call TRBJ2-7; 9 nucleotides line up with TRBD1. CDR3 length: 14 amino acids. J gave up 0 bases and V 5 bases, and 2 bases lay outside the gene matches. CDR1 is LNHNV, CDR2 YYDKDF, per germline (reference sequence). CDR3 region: CATSRDRVSYEQYF. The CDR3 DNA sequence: TGTGCCACCAGCCGGGACAGGGTCTCCTACGAGCAGTACTTC.

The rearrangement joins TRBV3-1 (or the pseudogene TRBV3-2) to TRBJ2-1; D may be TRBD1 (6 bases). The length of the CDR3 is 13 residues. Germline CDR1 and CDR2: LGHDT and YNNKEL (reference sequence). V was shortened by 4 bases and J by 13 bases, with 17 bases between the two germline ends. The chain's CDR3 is CASSLPLGAFQFF. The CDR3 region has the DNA TGTGCCAGCAGCCTTCCCCTGGGGGCATTCCAGTTCTTC.

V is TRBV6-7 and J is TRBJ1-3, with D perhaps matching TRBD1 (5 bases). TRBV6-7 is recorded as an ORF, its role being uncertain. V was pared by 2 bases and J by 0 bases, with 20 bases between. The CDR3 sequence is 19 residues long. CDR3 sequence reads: CASSYPPCSQEFSGNTIYF. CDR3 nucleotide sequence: TGTGCCAGCAGTTACCCGCCCTGCTCACAGGAGTTCTCTGGAAACACCATATATTTT.

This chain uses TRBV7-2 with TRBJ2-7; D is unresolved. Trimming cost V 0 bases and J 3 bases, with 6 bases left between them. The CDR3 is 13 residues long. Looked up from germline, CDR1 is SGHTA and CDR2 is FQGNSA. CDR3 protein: CASSLAKSYEQYF. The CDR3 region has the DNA TGTGCCAGCAGCTTAGCGAAGAGCTACGAGCAGTACTTC. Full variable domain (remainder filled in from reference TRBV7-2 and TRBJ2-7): GAGVSQSPSNKVTEKGKDVELRCDPISGHTALYWYRQSLGQGLEFLIYFQGNSAPDKSGLPSDRFSAERTGGSVSTLTIQRTQQEDSAVYLCASSLAKSYEQYFGPGTRLTVT.